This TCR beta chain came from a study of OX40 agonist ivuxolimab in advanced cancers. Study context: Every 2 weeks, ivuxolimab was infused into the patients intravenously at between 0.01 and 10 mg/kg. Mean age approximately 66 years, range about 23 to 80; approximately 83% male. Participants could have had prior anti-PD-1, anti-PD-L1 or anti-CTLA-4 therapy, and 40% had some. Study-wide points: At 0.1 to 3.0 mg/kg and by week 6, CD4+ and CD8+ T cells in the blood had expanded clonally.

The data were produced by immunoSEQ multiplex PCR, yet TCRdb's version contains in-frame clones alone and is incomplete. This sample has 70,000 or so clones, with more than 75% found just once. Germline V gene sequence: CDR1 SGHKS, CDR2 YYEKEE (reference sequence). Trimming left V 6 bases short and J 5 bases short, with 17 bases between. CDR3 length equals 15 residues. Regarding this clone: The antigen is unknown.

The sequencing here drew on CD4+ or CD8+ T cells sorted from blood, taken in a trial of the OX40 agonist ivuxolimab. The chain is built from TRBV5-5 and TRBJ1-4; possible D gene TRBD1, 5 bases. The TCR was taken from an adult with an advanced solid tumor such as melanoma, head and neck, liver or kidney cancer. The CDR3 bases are TGTGCCAGCACCATGAAGGCAGGGACGAATGAAAAACTGTTTTTT. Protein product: CASTMKAGTNEKLFF. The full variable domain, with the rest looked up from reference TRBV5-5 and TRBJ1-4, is DAGVTQSPTHLIKTRGQQVTLRCSPISGHKSVSWYQQVLGQGPQFIFQYYEKEERGRGNFPDRFSARQFPNYSSELNVNALLLGDSALYLCASTMKAGTNEKLFFGSGTQLSVL.